This T cell receptor (beta chain) comes out of a study of neurological immune-mediated disorders (dated by TCRdb to about 2019). Notes on the research overall: The study compared peripheral blood TCR-beta repertoires of HTLV-I-associated myelopathy (HAM/TSP) patients, multiple sclerosis patients and healthy controls using UMI-based sequencing. The approximately 110 TCR-beta libraries included longitudinal samples, technical triplicates and paired sorted CD4+ and CD8+ T-cell subsets alongside PBMC samples. The cohort included 68 subjects: around 15 with HAM/TSP, some 35 with multiple sclerosis, and around 20 healthy controls. What the authors observed across the whole study: TCR clonal expansion was highest in HAM/TSP patients and lowest in MS patients, with MS patients falling below even healthy controls. Across subjects, expanded clones never shared an identical CDR3 amino acid sequence, which suggests that the TCR-beta repertoires in every group were private.

This clonotype was seen many times. Its target antigen remains unknown. No clone much larger than this one lies a single base away; base qualities are absent. The germline V gene supplies CDR1 SQVTM and CDR2 ANQGSEA. V and J lose 2 bases and 3 bases, and a span of 11 bases separates them. The cysteine opens and the phenylalanine closes a CDR3 of 13 amino acids. Only CDR3 DNA is held: 39 bases, read in frame from base 1. Blood bank volunteers in Maryland, USA served as the healthy controls. Unsorted PBMC libraries were generated from 2 million PBMCs stored in RNAlater at -80 °C until RNA extraction. Peripheral blood underwent Ficoll-Hypaque density gradient centrifugation to isolate PBMCs, which were then cryopreserved in liquid nitrogen. cDNA was synthesized by template-switch 5'RACE using a primer carrying a 10-nucleotide random unique molecular identifier by which each TCR transcript was tagged. Every sequencing run yielded over 170 million TCR-beta sequences covering 15-18 subjects. The RNeasy kit was used to extract total RNA. TCR-beta VDJ regions were amplified with primers for the TCR constant region and the 5'RACE anchor, using the KAPA Real-time Library Amplification kit. A first PCR added sample indexes and Illumina adaptors, after which a second PCR increased the library yield. After purification with Ampure beads, the TCR product of roughly 650 bp was size-selected on a 2% E-gel SizeSelection system. Library quality was checked on a Bioanalyzer, concentration was measured with Qubit, and libraries were quantified with the Kapa Library Quantification kit before pooling. Libraries were sequenced paired-end 2 x 150 bp on an Illumina HiSeq 2500. To increase sequence diversity, roughly 25-31% phiX was spiked into each library pool. In the original analysis: The UMI-based MiGEC pipeline processed quality-filtered reads and removed over 80% of raw TCR sequences during error correction. VDJ genes were aligned to IMGT germline references, and clonotypes were defined by unique CDR3 amino acid sequence plus V-J genes. VDJtools evaluated clonal expansion, Shannon diversity and CDR3 relatedness (CalcPairwiseDistances, ClusterSamples); CLCbio workbench built phylogenetic trees. Clones with at least 8 unique UMIs were defined as expanded, with this threshold being based on coefficient-of-variation modelling across technical triplicates. TCRdb ran its own pipeline on the public reads, namely fastp trimming at Q25 and MiXCR clone calling, and kept in-frame beta chains. Each CDR3 protein gets just one entry, which takes the most common genes and DNA from the rows behind it. These V and J calls originate from TCRdb's pipeline instead of the authors' own analysis. The sample table shows around 28,000 distinct CDR3 sequences, and 6.6% are seen once. Together, the top ten hold around 8.3% of the sample.

The material sequenced was PBMCs. The chain uses TRBV29-1 and TRBJ2-7; the D assignment is uncertain and may be TRBD1 or TRBD2, with 7 bases supporting each. This TCR came from a woman between 50 and 59 years old in good health. Here is the DNA: TGCAGCGTTGAAAAGCGGGACAGCTACGAGCAGTACTTC. Its translation is CSVEKRDSYEQYF.